This TCR beta chain was found in a study of T-cell memory formation after mild COVID-19 (dated by TCRdb to the early 2020s). Concerning the study at large: TCR sequence clusters from the two donors were largely donor specific. In a couple of donors, T-cell clones that expanded and contracted after mild COVID-19 were tracked by sequencing TCRalpha and TCRbeta repertoires over time. Two young, previously healthy adult volunteers made up the cohort, one male and one female.

Ficoll-Paque density gradient centrifugation was the method used to isolate PBMCs. The research as a whole found: Only a couple of mild cases were covered by the study, and larger cohorts that include severe cases with pre-infection samples were considered necessary. SARS-CoV-2 specificity of the second-wave clones peaking on day 37 was not confirmed. Contracting CD4+ clones appeared mostly in the CM and EM memory subsets, whereas CD8+ clones were enriched in EMRA. Clones contracting from day 15 to 85 had balanced CD4/CD8 phenotypes, while a second wave expanding from day 15 to 37 was biased towards CD4+. Some responding clones were detected in pre-infection memory, which suggested that pre-existing cross-reactive memory T cells had joined the SARS-CoV-2 response.

This clonotype has a handful of counts. Its antigen remains undetermined. No much larger clone exists at a distance of one base, and base qualities are not known. The germline V gene (reference sequence) gives CDR1 as SEHNR and CDR2 as FQNEAQ. V gives up 4 bases and J gives up 6 bases, and the segment between their germline ends measures 18 bases. Its CDR3 holds 15 amino acids, cysteine through phenylalanine. The DNA shown is the 45-base CDR3, in frame from base 1. The sequencer listed for this sample is Illumina NovaSeq 6000. cDNA libraries for TCRalpha and TCRbeta were prepared by 5'RACE using constant-segment primers, with sample barcodes and unique molecular identifiers added. RNA was extracted from every sample with Trizol reagent. Libraries were amplified in two PCR steps, with a second sample barcode and Illumina TruSeq adapters added in the second step. The libraries were sequenced on an Illumina NovaSeq using 2 x 150 bp paired-end reads. The paper's data handling went like this. With migec v1.2.7, reads were demultiplexed and then collapsed into UMI-guided consensus sequences. Using mixcr v2.1.11, the UMI consensuses were aligned to TRA and TRB V and J templates and assembled into clonotypes. A clonotype was counted as expanded or contracted only if both edgeR and NoisET called the change significant, with noise models trained on biological replicates. For edgeR calls, a false discovery rate-adjusted p below 0.01 and a log2 fold-change threshold of 1 were applied. As an exploratory analysis of dynamics, max-normalized trajectories of the 1000 most abundant clonotypes were examined by PCA with hierarchical clustering. The CD4 or CD8 phenotype of responding clones was assigned using the separately sequenced CD4+ and CD8+ repertoires. The raw public reads went through TCRdb reprocessing: fastp at Q25, MiXCR clone calling, in-frame beta chains kept. Every entry covers one CDR3 protein and lists the most common genes and DNA from its rows. These V and J calls are TCRdb output, not the study's own analysis. Here the sample has about 560,000 distinct CDR3 sequences; about 18% occur a single time. The top ten constitute roughly 7.7% of the sample.

This TCR came from an adult woman who had mild COVID-19 (a few samples of this study predate the infection). The sample titles of this study are shuffled in the database, so cell type and time point are left out; the donor was told from shared clones. The specimen was PBMCs or a T cell subset sorted from them (not recorded which). The rearrangement joined TRBV7-9 to TRBJ1-1, with no confidently assigned D gene. The CDR3 region: CASSYLSRELAEAFF. The nucleotide sequence is TGTGCCAGCAGCTATCTTAGCCGAGAGTTGGCTGAAGCTTTCTTT.